Listed here is a single TCR beta chain. The repertoire was sequenced with immunoSEQ multiplex PCR; TCRdb's copy has only in-frame clones and lacks some. The sample yields roughly 64,000 clones, 90% to 98% seen once. After removal of 5 bases from V and 3 bases from J, the junction contained 6 bases not matched to a gene. Germline V gene sequence: CDR1 SQVTM, CDR2 ANQGSEA. CDR3 length: 13 amino acids. The data are from a study of siplizumab effects on memory and regulatory T cells. This receptor was taken from a human donor in good health. Sequences were obtained from naive CD8+ T cells sorted from blood. The gene calls are TRBV29-1 and TRBJ1-1; TRBD1 matches at 7 bases. CDR3 nucleotide sequence: TGCAGCGTTTTAGGACAGGCGGACACTGAAGCTTTCTTT. Residues: CSVLGQADTEAFF.